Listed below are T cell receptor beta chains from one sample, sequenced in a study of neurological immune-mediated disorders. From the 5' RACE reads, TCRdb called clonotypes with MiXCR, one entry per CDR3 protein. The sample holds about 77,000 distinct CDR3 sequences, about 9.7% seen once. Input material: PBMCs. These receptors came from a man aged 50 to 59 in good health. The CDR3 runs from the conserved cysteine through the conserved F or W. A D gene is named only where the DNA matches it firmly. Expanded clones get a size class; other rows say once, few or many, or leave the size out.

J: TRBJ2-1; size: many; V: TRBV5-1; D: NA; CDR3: CASSFMQGGQYNEQFF; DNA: TGCGCCAGCAGCTTTATGCAAGGGGGTCAGTACAATGAGCAGTTCTTC
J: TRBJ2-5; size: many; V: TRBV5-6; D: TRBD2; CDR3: CASSFGGAEGTQYF; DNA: TGTGCCAGCAGCTTCGGGGGGGCCGAAGGGACCCAGTACTTC
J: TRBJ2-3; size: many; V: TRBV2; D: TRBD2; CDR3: CASSQTPGLLSTDTQYF; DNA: TGTGCCAGCAGTCAAACCCCGGGACTACTAAGCACAGATACGCAGTATTTT
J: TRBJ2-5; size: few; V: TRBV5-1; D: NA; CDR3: CASSLASASIQETQYF; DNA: TGCGCCAGCAGCTTAGCCTCGGCTAGTATCCAAGAGACCCAGTACTTC
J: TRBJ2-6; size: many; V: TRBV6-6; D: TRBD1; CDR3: CASSPGTGGFSGANVLTF; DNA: TGTGCCAGCAGCCCCGGGACAGGAGGATTCTCTGGGGCCAACGTCCTGACTTTC
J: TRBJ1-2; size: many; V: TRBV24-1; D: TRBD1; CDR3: CATSDRTGGFDYGYTF; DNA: TGTGCCACCAGTGATCGGACAGGGGGCTTTGATTATGGCTACACCTTC
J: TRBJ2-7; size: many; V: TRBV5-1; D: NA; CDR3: CASSSGRGAYEQYF; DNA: TGCGCCAGCAGCTCGGGCAGGGGTGCCTACGAGCAGTACTTC
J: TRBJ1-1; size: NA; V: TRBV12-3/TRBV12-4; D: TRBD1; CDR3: CASSSGTGDTEAFF; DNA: TGTGCCAGCTCGTCCGGGACAGGGGACACTGAAGCTTTCTTT
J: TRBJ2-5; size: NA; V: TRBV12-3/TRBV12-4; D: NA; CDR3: CASSSTNRTGRRTQYF; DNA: TGTGCCAGCAGTTCCACTAATCGGACGGGGCGCAGGACCCAGTACTTC
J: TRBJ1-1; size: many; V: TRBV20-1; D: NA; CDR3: CSALVARGRNTEAFF; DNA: TGCAGTGCCTTGGTGGCCAGGGGTCGAAACACTGAAGCTTTCTTT
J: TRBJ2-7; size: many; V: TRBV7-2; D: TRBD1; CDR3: CASSQRTGGNEQYF; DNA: TGTGCCAGCAGCCAGCGTACAGGGGGCAACGAGCAGTACTTC
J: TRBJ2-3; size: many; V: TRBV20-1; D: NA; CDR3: CSARASDSDTQYF; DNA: TGCAGTGCTAGAGCTAGCGATTCAGATACGCAGTATTTT
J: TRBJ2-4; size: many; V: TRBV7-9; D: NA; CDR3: CASSPQGGYSVGNIQYF; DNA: TGTGCCAGCAGCCCCCAGGGGGGCTATTCTGTCGGAAACATTCAGTACTTC
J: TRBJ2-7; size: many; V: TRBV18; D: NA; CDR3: CASSPPSQGNYEQYF; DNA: TGTGCCAGCTCACCACCGAGTCAGGGAAACTACGAGCAGTACTTC
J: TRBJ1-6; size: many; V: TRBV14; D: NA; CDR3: CASSQRDRLHF; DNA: TGTGCCAGCAGCCAGAGGGACCGCCTCCACTTT
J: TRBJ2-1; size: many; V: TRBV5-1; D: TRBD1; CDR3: CASSWVTGGSYNEQFF; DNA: TGCGCCAGCAGCTGGGTGACAGGGGGCAGCTACAATGAGCAGTTCTTC
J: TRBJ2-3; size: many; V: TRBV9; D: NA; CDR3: CANSLLGGHGDTQYF; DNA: TGTGCCAACAGCCTACTCGGGGGGCATGGAGATACGCAGTATTTT
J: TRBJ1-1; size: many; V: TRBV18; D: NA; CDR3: CASSPNRDTEAFF; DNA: TGTGCCAGCTCACCAAACAGGGACACTGAAGCTTTCTTT
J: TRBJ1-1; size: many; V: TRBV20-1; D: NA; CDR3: CSAPGRTNSGAFF; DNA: TGCAGTGCACCGGGACGGACGAACTCCGGGGCTTTCTTT
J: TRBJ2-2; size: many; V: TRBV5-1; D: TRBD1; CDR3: CASSSGQPNTGELFF; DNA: TGCGCCAGCAGCTCGGGACAGCCGAACACCGGGGAGCTGTTTTTT
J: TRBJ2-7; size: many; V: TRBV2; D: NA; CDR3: CATRGNTLYEQYF; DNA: TGTGCCACCAGGGGTAACACCTTATACGAGCAGTACTTC
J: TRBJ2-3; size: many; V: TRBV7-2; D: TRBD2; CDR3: CASSLAWLAADTQYF; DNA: TGTGCCAGCAGCTTAGCGTGGCTAGCGGCAGATACGCAGTATTTT
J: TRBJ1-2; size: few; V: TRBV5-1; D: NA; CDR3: CASSAEPYGYTF; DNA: TGCGCCAGCAGCGCGGAACCGTATGGCTACACCTTC
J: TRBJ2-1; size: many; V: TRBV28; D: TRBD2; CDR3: CASSSPKREGINEQFF; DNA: TGTGCCAGCAGTTCACCAAAGCGGGAGGGCATCAATGAGCAGTTCTTC
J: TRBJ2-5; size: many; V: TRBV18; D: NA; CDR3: CASSPPIQETQYF; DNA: TGTGCCAGCTCACCACCGATCCAAGAGACCCAGTACTTC
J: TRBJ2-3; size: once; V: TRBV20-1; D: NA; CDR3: CSASPGHLTDTQYF; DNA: TGCAGTGCTTCCCCGGGGCACCTCACAGATACGCAGTATTTT
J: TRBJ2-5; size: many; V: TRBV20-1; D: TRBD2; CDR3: CSAGRGGGETQYF; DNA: TGCAGTGCTGGGCGCGGGGGAGGGGAGACCCAGTACTTC
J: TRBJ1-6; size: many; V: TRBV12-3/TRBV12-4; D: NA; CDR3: CASFGGNSPLHF; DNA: TGTGCCTCCTTCGGGGGGAATTCACCCCTCCACTTT
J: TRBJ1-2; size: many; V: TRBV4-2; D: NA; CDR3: CASSQVLGATDGYTF; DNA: TGTGCCAGCAGCCAAGTACTGGGGGCGACGGATGGCTACACCTTC
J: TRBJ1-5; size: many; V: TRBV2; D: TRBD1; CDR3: CASSSDRGNSNQPQHF; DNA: TGTGCCAGCAGTTCAGACAGGGGGAATAGCAATCAGCCCCAGCATTTT
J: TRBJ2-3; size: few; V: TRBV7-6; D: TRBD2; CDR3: CASSGPGLVGGDTQYF; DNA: TGTGCCAGCAGCGGCCCAGGACTCGTGGGAGGGGATACGCAGTATTTT
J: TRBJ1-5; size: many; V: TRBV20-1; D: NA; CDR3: CSARSRASNQPQHF; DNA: TGCAGTGCTAGAAGCAGGGCAAGCAATCAGCCCCAGCATTTT
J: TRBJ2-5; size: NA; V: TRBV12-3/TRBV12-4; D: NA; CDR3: CASTYDTAGETRYF; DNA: TGTGCCAGCACTTACGACACAGCAGGAGAGACCAGGTACTTC
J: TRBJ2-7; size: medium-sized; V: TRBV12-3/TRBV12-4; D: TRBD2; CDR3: CASRASGGKSYEQYF; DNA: TGTGCCAGCAGAGCTAGCGGGGGGAAATCCTACGAGCAGTACTTC
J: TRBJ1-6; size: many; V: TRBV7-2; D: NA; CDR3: CASSPKGHRSPLHF; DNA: TGTGCCAGCAGCCCGAAGGGACATCGCTCACCCCTCCACTTT
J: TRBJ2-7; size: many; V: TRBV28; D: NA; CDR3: CASQGPTPRYEQYF; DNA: TGTGCCAGCCAGGGCCCCACACCCCGTTACGAGCAGTACTTC
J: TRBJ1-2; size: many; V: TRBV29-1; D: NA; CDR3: CSVEKGTGGYTF; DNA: TGCAGCGTTGAAAAAGGGACGGGGGGCTACACCTTC
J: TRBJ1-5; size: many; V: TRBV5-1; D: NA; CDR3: CASSFGTNNQPQHF; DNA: TGCGCCAGCAGCTTCGGGACCAACAATCAGCCCCAGCATTTT
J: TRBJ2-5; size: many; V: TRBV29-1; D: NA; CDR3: CSVEVQGLLETQYF; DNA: TGCAGCGTTGAGGTTCAGGGTCTTCTGGAGACCCAGTACTTC
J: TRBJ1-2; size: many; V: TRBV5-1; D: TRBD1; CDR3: CASSPGTGGIYGYTF; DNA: TGCGCCAGCAGCCCCGGGACAGGGGGAATCTATGGCTACACCTTC
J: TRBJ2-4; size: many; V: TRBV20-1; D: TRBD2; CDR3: CSATGLAGDPGIQYF; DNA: TGCAGTGCTACGGGACTAGCGGGGGACCCAGGCATTCAGTACTTC
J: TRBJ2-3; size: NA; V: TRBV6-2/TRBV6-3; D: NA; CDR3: CASSDNTDTQYF; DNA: TGTGCCAGCAGTGATAACACAGATACGCAGTATTTT
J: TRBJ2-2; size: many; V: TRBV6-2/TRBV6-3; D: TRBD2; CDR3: CASSYSKGRANTGELFF; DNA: TGTGCCAGCAGTTACTCGAAAGGGAGGGCCAACACCGGGGAGCTGTTTTTT
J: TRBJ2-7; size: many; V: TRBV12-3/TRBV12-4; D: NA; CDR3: CASSFSGTNYEQYF; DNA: TGTGCCAGCAGTTTTTCGGGCACGAACTACGAGCAGTACTTC
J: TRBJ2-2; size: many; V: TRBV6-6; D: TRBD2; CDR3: CASSAPSGRAGTGELFF; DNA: TGTGCCAGCAGTGCCCCTAGCGGGAGGGCCGGCACCGGGGAGCTGTTTTTT
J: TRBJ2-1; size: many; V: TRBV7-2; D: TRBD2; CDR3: CTSSSGLAGPNEQFF; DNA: TGTACCAGCAGCTCGGGACTAGCGGGACCTAATGAGCAGTTCTTC
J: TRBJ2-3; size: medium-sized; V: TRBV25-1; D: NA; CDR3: CASSERQESDTQYF; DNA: TGTGCCAGCAGTGAAAGACAGGAATCAGATACGCAGTATTTT
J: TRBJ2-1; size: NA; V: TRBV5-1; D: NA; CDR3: CASSWPGTANEQFF; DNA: TGCGCCAGCAGCTGGCCCGGAACCGCGAATGAGCAGTTCTTC
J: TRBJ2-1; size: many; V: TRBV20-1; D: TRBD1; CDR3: CSAAGTGAVSSNEQFF; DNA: TGCAGTGCTGCCGGGACAGGGGCAGTAAGTAGCAATGAGCAGTTCTTC
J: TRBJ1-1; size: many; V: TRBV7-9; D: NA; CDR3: CASSPFLNTEAFF; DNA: TGTGCCAGCAGCCCGTTTTTGAACACTGAAGCTTTCTTT
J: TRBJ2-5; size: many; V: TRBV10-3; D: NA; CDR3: CATGQYQETQYF; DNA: TGTGCCACAGGACAGTACCAAGAGACCCAGTACTTC
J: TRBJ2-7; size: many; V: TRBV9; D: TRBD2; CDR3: CASSVGEAGVRYEQYF; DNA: TGTGCCAGCAGCGTAGGTGAGGCGGGAGTAAGGTACGAGCAGTACTTC
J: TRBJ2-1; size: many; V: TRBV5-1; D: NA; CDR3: CASSFTGTSTSSYNEQFF; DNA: TGCGCCAGCAGCTTCACAGGGACCTCAACGAGCTCCTACAATGAGCAGTTCTTC
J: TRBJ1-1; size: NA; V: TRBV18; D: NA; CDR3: CASSRGAGGTEAFF; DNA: TGTGCCAGCTCTCGAGGTGCCGGAGGCACTGAAGCTTTCTTT
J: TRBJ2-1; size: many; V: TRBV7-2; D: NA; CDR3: CASSLRGSINEQFF; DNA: TGTGCCAGCAGCTTACGAGGGAGCATCAATGAGCAGTTCTTC
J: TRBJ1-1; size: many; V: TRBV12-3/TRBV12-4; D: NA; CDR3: CASSLGEEGDTEAFF; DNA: TGTGCCAGCAGTTTAGGGGAAGAAGGAGACACTGAAGCTTTCTTT
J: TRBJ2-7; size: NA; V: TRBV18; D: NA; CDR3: CASAPGAGRSYEQYF; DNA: TGTGCCAGCGCACCAGGGGCGGGGAGGTCCTACGAGCAGTACTTC
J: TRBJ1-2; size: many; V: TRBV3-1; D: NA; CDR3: CASSQAGGIYGYTF; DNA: TGTGCCAGCAGCCAAGCGGGGGGTATATATGGCTACACCTTC
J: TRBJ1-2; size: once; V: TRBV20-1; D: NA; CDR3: CSARYGGSYGYTF; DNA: TGCAGTGCTAGATACGGGGGATCCTATGGCTACACCTTC